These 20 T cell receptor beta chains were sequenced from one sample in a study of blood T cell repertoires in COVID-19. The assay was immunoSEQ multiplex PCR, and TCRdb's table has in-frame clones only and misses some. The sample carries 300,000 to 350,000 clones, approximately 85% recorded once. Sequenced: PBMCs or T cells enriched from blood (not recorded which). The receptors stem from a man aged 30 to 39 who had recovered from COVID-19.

The CDR3 sequence is CASSQGGEFGSEAFF. The CDR3 DNA reads as TGTGCCAGCAGCCAAGGGGGCGAATTTGGGTCTGAAGCTTTCTTT. The chain carries TRBV14 and TRBJ1-1, with D perhaps TRBD1 (5 bases). Germline V gene lookup returns CDR1 SGHDN and CDR2 FVKESK. V lost 1 base to trimming and J lost 6 bases, with 15 bases between them. The CDR3 is 15 amino acids.

The CDR3 protein is CASSPPGQGAEQYF. CDR3 DNA: TGTGCCAGCAGCCCTCCGGGACAGGGGGCCGAGCAGTACTTC. The chain joins TRBV11-1 to TRBJ2-7; TRBD1 aligns across 12 bases. The CDR3 spans 14 residues. With V trimmed by 5 bases and J by 6 bases, 5 bases remained unmatched. Germline CDR1 reads SGHAT; CDR2 reads FQDESV (reference sequence).

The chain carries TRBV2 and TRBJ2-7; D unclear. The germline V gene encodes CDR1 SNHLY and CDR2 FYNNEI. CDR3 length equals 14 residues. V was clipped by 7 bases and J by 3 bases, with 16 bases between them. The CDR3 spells CASIVGPQSYEQYF. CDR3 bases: TGTGCCAGCATCGTTGGGCCCCAAAGCTACGAGCAGTACTTC.

CDR3 nucleotides: TGTGCCAGCAGCCAAAGATGGGACAGGGTGGGCTATGGCTACACCTTC. It specifies CASSQRWDRVGYGYTF. J is TRBJ1-2 and V is TRBV3-1 (or the pseudogene TRBV3-2); TRBD1 matches 9 bases. Unmatched junction bases numbered 8, after V lost 2 bases and J lost 4 bases. CDR1 is LGHDT, CDR2 YNNKEL, per germline (reference sequence). This CDR3 spans 16 amino acids.

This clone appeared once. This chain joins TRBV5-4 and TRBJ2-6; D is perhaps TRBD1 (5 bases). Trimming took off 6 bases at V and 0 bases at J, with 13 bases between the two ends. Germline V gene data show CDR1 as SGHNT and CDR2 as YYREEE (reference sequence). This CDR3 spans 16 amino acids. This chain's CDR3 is CASKPAQDSGANVLTF. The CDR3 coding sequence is TGTGCCAGCAAACCGGCACAGGACTCTGGGGCCAACGTCCTGACTTTC.

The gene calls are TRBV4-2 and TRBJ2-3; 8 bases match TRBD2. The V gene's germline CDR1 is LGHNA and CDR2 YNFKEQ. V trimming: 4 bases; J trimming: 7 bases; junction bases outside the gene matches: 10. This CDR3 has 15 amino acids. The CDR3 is CASSPLAGGLNTQYF. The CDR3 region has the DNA TGTGCCAGCAGCCCCCTAGCGGGTGGTTTGAATACGCAGTATTTT.

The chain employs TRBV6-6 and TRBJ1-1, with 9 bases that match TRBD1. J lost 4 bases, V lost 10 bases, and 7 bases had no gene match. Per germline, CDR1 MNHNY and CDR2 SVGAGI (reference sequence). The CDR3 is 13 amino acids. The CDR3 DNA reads TGTGCCATCGAAAGGGACAGGGTCACTGAAGCTTTCTTT. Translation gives CAIERDRVTEAFF.

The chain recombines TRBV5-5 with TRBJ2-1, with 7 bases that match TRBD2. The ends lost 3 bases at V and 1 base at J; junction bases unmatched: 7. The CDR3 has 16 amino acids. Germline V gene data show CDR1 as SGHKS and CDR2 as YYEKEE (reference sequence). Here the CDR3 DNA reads TGTGCCAGCAGCTCGTCCCGACTAGCATCCTACAATGAGCAGTTCTTC. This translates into CASSSSRLASYNEQFF.

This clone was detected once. CDR3 nucleotides: TGTGCTAGTGGTTCCCCCCCATTTTGGACTAGACCTAGCACAGATACGCAGTATTTT. It yields the protein CASGSPPFWTRPSTDTQYF. J is TRBJ2-3 and V is TRBV12-5; TRBD2 matches 7 bases. The germline V gene has CDR1 LGHNT and CDR2 FRNRAP. CDR3 size: 19 residues. Trimming cost V 4 bases and J 0 bases; bases outside gene matches: 16.

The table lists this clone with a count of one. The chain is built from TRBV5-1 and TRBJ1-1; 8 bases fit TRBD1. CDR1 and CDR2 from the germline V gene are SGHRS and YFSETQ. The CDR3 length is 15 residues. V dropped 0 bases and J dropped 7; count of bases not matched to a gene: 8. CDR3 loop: CASSLADRVAHEAFF. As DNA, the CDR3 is TGCGCCAGCAGCTTGGCGGACAGGGTGGCCCATGAAGCTTTCTTT.

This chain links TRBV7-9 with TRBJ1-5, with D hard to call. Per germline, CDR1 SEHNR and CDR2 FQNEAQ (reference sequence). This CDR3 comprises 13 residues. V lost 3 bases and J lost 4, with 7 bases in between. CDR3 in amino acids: CASSFSENQPQHF. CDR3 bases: TGTGCCAGCAGCTTTTCCGAGAATCAGCCCCAGCATTTT.

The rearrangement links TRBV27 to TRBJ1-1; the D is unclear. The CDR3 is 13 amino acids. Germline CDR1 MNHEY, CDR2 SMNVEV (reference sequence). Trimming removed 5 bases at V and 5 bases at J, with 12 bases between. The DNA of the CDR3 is TGTGCCAGCAGTACCGGGATCCTAACTGAAGCTTTCTTT. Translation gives CASSTGILTEAFF.

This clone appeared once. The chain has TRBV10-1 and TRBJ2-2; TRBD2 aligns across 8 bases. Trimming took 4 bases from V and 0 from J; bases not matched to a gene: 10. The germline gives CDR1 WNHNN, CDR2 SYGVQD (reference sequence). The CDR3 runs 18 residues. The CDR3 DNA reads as TGCGCCAGCAGTGGGCCGGGGAGCGGGGGCCCGAACACCGGGGAGCTGTTTTTT. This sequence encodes CASSGPGSGGPNTGELFF.

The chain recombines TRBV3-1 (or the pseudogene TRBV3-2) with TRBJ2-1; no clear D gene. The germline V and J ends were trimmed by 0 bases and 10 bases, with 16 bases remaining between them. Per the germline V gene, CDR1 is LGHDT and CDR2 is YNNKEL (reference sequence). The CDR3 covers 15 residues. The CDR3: CASSQDRSRLHEQFF. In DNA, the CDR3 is TGTGCCAGCAGCCAAGATAGGAGTCGTCTGCACGAGCAGTTCTTC.

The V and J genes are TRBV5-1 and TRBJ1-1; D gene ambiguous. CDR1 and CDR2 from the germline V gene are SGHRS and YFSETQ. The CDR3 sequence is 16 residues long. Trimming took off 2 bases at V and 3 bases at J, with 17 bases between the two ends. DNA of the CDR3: TGCGCCAGCAGCTTCTTAATAGCAGACCAATACACTGAAGCTTTCTTT. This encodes CASSFLIADQYTEAFF.

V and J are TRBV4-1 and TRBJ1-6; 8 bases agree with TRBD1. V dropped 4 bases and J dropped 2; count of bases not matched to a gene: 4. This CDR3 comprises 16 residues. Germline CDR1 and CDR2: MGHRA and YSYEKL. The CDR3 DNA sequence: TGCGCCAGCAGCCTCGGACAGGGTACCTATAATTCACCCCTCCACTTT. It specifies CASSLGQGTYNSPLHF.

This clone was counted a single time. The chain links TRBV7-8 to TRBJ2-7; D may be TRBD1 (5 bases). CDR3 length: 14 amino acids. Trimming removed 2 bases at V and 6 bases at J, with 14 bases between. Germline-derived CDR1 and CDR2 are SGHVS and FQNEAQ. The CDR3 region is CASSLTGAPPEQYF. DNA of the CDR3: TGTGCCAGCAGCTTAACTGGGGCTCCCCCCGAGCAGTACTTC.

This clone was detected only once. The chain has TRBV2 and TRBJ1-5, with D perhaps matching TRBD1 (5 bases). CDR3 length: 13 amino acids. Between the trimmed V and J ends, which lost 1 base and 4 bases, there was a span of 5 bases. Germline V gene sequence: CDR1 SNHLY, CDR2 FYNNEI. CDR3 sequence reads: CASSEEGNQPQHF. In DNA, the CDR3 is TGTGCCAGCAGTGAAGAGGGGAATCAGCCCCAGCATTTT.

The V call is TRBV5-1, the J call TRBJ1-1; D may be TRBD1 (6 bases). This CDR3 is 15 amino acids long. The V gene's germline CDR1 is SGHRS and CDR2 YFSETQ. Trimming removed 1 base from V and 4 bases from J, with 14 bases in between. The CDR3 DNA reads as TGCGCCAGCAGCTTGCAACCGGGGGGCGGCACTGAAGCTTTCTTT. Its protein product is CASSLQPGGGTEAFF.

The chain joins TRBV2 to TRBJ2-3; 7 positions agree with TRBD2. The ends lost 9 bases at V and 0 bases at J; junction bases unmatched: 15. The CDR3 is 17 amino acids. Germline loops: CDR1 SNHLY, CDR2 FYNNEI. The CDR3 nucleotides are TGTGCCAGGAGGATTGAGAAGAGACTAGCTAGCACAGATACGCAGTATTTT. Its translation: CARRIEKRLASTDTQYF.